This TCR beta chain was sequenced for a study of T cells expressing NK-cell markers. Study-level background: Sorted CD3+CD56+NKG2C+, CD3+CD56+NKG2C- and CD3+CD56-NKG2C+ T cells provided the TCR beta repertoires. Findings of the study overall: As a fraction of CD8+ T cells, dominant NKG2C+ clonotypes reached about 1.0-8% in more than five donors.

Regarding this clonotype: Its antigen is undetermined.

The CDR3 extends over 12 amino acids. Germline values: CDR1 SGHAT, CDR2 FQNNGV. Beta-chain TCR cDNA was generated via 5'RACE template switching with UMIs. With the 5' RACE reads reprocessed, TCRdb shows one record per CDR3 protein and no DNA. The sample totals hundreds of thousands of distinct CDR3 sequences. V usage is TRBV11-2 and J usage is TRBJ2-5; TCRdb selects TRBD1, and the lack of DNA leaves this call unchecked. The TCR sequence derives from a man aged 18 to 69 in good health. The sequenced material came from blood T cells: a sorted CD56 or NKG2C T cell subset, CD4+ or CD8+ T cells, or bulk PBMC T cells (not recorded which). This chain's CDR3 is CASSPGQGTQYF.